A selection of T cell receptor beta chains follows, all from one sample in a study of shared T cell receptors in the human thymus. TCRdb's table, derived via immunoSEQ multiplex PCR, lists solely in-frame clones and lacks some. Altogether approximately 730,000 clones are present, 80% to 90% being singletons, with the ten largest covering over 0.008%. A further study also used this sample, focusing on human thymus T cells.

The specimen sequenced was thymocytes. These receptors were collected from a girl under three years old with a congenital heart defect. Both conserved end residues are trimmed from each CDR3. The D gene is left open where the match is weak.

CDR3 protein: SAYRAYEQY
V gene: TRBV20-1
D gene: .

CDR3 protein: ASSSPSLNTEAF
V gene: TRBV11-2
D gene: .

CDR3 protein: AAKKGIGTGGTGELF
V gene: TRBV27
D gene: TRBD1

CDR3 protein: ASSSRDRGDYTEAF
V gene: TRBV27
D gene: TRBD1

CDR3 protein: AMGQGAAGELF
V gene: TRBV19
D gene: TRBD1

CDR3 protein: ASSQGRGTEAF
V gene: TRBV4-1
D gene: .

CDR3 protein: ASSVVGGGNTEAF
V gene: TRBV9
D gene: .

CDR3 protein: ASSLGPPGTDTDTQY
V gene: TRBV5-4
D gene: TRBD1

CDR3 protein: ASTKGAGWGTDTQY
V gene: TRBV19
D gene: .

CDR3 protein: ATSGHKYEQY
V gene: TRBV10-2
D gene: .

CDR3 protein: ASSVGPGQGRGGYT
V gene: TRBV9
D gene: TRBD1

CDR3 protein: ASSQDVLRGGQLNEKLF
V gene: TRBV4-1
D gene: .

CDR3 protein: ASSSNRGTEAF
V gene: TRBV7-2
D gene: .

CDR3 protein: ASLPPGSRNTEAF
V gene: TRBV25-1
D gene: .

CDR3 protein: AISTKPRTGEKLF
V gene: TRBV10-3
D gene: .

CDR3 protein: ASSPFFGRSLTDTQY
V gene: TRBV27
D gene: .

CDR3 protein: ASSQGYGTENSPLH
V gene: TRBV4-3
D gene: TRBD1

CDR3 protein: ASSIPGTAATNEKLF
V gene: TRBV19
D gene: TRBD1

CDR3 protein: ASSRGDSGANVLT
V gene: TRBV7-3
D gene: TRBD2

CDR3 protein: ASSVDSSVRGINEQF
V gene: TRBV9
D gene: .

CDR3 protein: ASSARGTDTQY
V gene: TRBV6-1
D gene: .

CDR3 protein: ASSLLHPRREGDTIY
V gene: TRBV5-6
D gene: .

CDR3 protein: ASSTEYEQY
V gene: TRBV6-1
D gene: .

CDR3 protein: ASSAGTNYTYQETQY
V gene: TRBV9
D gene: TRBD2

CDR3 protein: ASSPANRDSRGNGYT
V gene: TRBV28
D gene: TRBD1

CDR3 protein: ASTQGSRTGGFLGELF
V gene: TRBV7-2
D gene: TRBD1

CDR3 protein: ASSPTDRANGELF
V gene: TRBV5-6
D gene: TRBD1

CDR3 protein: AISGKTGFYNEQF
V gene: TRBV10-3
D gene: TRBD1

CDR3 protein: ASSQELLEYSNQPQH
V gene: TRBV4-3
D gene: .

CDR3 protein: ASSLVVQRTSQETQY
V gene: TRBV7-6
D gene: .

CDR3 protein: AWSVQSGTGELF
V gene: TRBV30
D gene: .

CDR3 protein: ASSIVLGLPTGEQF
V gene: TRBV19
D gene: .

CDR3 protein: ATSRDLRQGLSGANVLT
V gene: TRBV15
D gene: TRBD1

CDR3 protein: ASGLVPGENTIY
V gene: TRBV12-5
D gene: .

CDR3 protein: ASSRRLTSPYGYT
V gene: TRBV4-1
D gene: .

CDR3 protein: ASSPGGQGEDEQY
V gene: TRBV7-3
D gene: TRBD1

CDR3 protein: ASSLFHIFSYGYT
V gene: TRBV27
D gene: .

CDR3 protein: ASSKASGIPSVAGKLF
V gene: TRBV2
D gene: .

CDR3 protein: ASSHTRSGGLNTGELF
V gene: TRBV14
D gene: .

CDR3 protein: ASSLLSTGAGVYGYT
V gene: TRBV4-1
D gene: .

CDR3 protein: ASSRQGQVWGELF
V gene: TRBV6-6
D gene: TRBD1

CDR3 protein: ASSLGRTGESTDTQY
V gene: TRBV28
D gene: TRBD1

CDR3 protein: ATSRVRDPENLNTGELF
V gene: TRBV15
D gene: .

CDR3 protein: ASSEEAGASRYT
V gene: TRBV6-1
D gene: .

CDR3 protein: ASRNRDRGHRNSPLH
V gene: TRBV11-2
D gene: TRBD1

CDR3 protein: AISESQGRGIYEQY
V gene: TRBV10-3
D gene: .

CDR3 protein: ASSQDPYGYT
V gene: TRBV14
D gene: .

CDR3 protein: ASSRRLTGRFYGYT
V gene: TRBV21-1
D gene: .

CDR3 protein: ASSLRPRVVGYGYT
V gene: TRBV27
D gene: .

CDR3 protein: ASSELEQNTEAF
V gene: TRBV25-1
D gene: .

CDR3 protein: ASSYDRSPLEQY
V gene: TRBV5-8
D gene: .

CDR3 protein: ASTEREGEKLF
V gene: TRBV27
D gene: .

CDR3 protein: ASSFGFVSGRERTKNIQY
V gene: TRBV28
D gene: TRBD2